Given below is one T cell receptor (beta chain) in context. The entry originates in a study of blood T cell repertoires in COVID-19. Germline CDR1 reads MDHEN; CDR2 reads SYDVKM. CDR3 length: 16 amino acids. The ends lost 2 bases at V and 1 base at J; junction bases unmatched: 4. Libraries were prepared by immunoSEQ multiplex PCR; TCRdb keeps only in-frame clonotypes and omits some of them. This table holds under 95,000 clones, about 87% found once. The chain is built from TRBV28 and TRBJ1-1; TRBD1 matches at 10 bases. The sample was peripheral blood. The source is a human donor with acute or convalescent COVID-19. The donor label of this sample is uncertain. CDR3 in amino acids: CASSLGTGAWNTEAFF. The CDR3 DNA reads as TGTGCCAGCAGTTTAGGGACAGGGGCATGGAACACTGAAGCTTTCTTT.